This passage covers 18 T cell receptor beta chains from one sample sequenced in a study of vaccination effects on CD4 cells after COVID-19. Expansion with viral peptide pools was applied to antigen-specific CD4+ T cells by the ViraFEST assay prior to sequencing. A roughly 10-day culture period preceded the isolation of CD4+ T cells. Prior SARS-CoV-2 infection was absent in the vaccine recipients, as shown by negative nucleocapsid antibodies. These receptors are not linked to any known antigen. TCRdb's table, derived via immunoSEQ multiplex PCR, lists solely in-frame clones and lacks some. Counted here are under 75,000 clones, under 90% occurring once; the ten biggest clones make up roughly an eighth. The starting material was CD4+ T cells from PBMCs cultured with SARS-CoV-2 spike peptides, obtained before COVID-19 vaccination. The source is a human donor who received a COVID-19 vaccine.

This sequence joins TRBV6-5 and TRBJ2-1; tentatively, D is TRBD1 (5 bases). Germline CDR1 is MNHEY and CDR2 is SVGAGI. The CDR3 totals 13 residues. V lost 4 bases and J lost 6, with 10 bases in between. The CDR3 region is CASSFSQVNEQFF. DNA for the CDR3: TGTGCCAGCAGTTTTTCACAGGTCAATGAGCAGTTCTTC.

Regarding this clone: The junction shows a germline mismatch at one end, possibly a read error. The V gene is TRBV4-1, the J gene TRBJ1-2, with TRBD1 matching over 8 bases. The CDR3 extends over 14 amino acids. Germline CDR1 is MGHRA and CDR2 is YSYEKL. CDR3 bases: TGCGCCAGCAGCCAAGCCGGGACAGGTCGAGAGGGGATTTTC. It specifies CASSQAGTGREGIF.

The rearrangement uses TRBV24-1 and TRBJ2-1; 8 positions agree with TRBD1. V trimming: 5 bases; J trimming: 1 base; junction bases outside the gene matches: 3. The length of the CDR3 is 15 residues. Germline V gene sequence: CDR1 KGHDR, CDR2 SFDVKD. Here the CDR3 reads CATSAHRGSYNEQFF. The CDR3 region has the DNA TGTGCCACCAGTGCACACAGGGGGTCCTACAATGAGCAGTTCTTC.

The chain has TRBV11-2 and TRBJ2-1, with D possibly being TRBD1 (5 bases). The CDR3 covers 12 residues. The germline V gene has CDR1 SGHAT and CDR2 FQNNGV. Trimming removed 9 bases at V and 8 bases at J, with 14 bases between. The CDR3 nucleotides are TGTGCCAGTCAACCAGGGTCCCATGAGCAGTTCTTC. This encodes CASQPGSHEQFF.

The rearrangement links TRBV5-4 to TRBJ1-1; weak D call: TRBD1 (6 bases). Germline V CDR1 and CDR2: SGHNT, YYREEE (reference sequence). V lost 1 base, J lost 10 bases, and 20 bases lay in between. CDR3 size: 15 residues. In DNA form, the CDR3 reads TGTGCCAGCAGCTTGCTCGGGCAGGGGCACAATCGAGCTTTCTTT. Protein: CASSLLGQGHNRAFF.

This chain connects TRBV4-2 to TRBJ1-5, with TRBD1 identical over 7 bases. The germline V gene has CDR1 LGHNA and CDR2 YNFKEQ. CDR3 length: 15 residues. The ends lost 0 bases at V and 2 bases at J; junction bases unmatched: 1. The DNA of the CDR3 is TGTGCCAGCAGCCAAGATGGACAGGGCAATCAGCCCCAGCATTTT. This sequence encodes CASSQDGQGNQPQHF.

In DNA, the CDR3 is TGTGCCAGCAGCTTAGCGCTCCTGAGGGGCCCGTTTAGCACAGATACGCAGTATTTT. Protein: CASSLALLRGPFSTDTQYF. The rearrangement joins TRBV7-2 to TRBJ2-3, with D tentatively TRBD1 or TRBD2 (5 bases each). The CDR3 has 19 residues. The germline CDR1 and CDR2 sequences are SGHTA and FQGNSA. V was shortened by 0 bases and J by 0 bases, with 19 bases between the two germline ends.

A few counts support this clone. This rearrangement joins TRBV2 to TRBJ2-1, with 8 nucleotides matching TRBD2. The CDR3 consists of 15 residues. V was pared by 4 bases and J by 0 bases, with 2 bases of the junction left unmatched. Germline V gene data show CDR1 as SNHLY and CDR2 as FYNNEI. CDR3 in DNA: TGTGCCAGCAGTGTGGCGGGGGGCTCCTACAATGAGCAGTTCTTC. Protein product: CASSVAGGSYNEQFF. The complete variable domain, with remaining parts taken from reference TRBV2 and TRBJ2-1, reads EPEVTQTPSHQVTQMGQEVILRCVPISNHLYFYWYRQILGQKVEFLVSFYNNEISEKSEIFDDQFSVERPDGSNFTLKIRSTKLEDSAMYFCASSVAGGSYNEQFFGPGTRLTVL.

The chain employs TRBV25-1 and TRBJ1-1; D perhaps matches TRBD1 (6 bases). The CDR3 is 15 amino acids. From germline, CDR1 is MGHDK and CDR2 SYGVNS. Trimming left V 2 bases short and J 4 bases short, with 14 bases between. Here the CDR3 DNA reads TGTGCCAGCAGTGAACAGGGGACGGGAAGCACTGAAGCTTTCTTT. This codes for CASSEQGTGSTEAFF.

V is TRBV7-2 and J is TRBJ2-7, with D perhaps matching TRBD1 or TRBD2 (5 bases each). The CDR3 contains 16 residues. Trimming shortened V by 3 bases and J by 0 bases, and 15 bases separated the two germline ends. Per germline, CDR1 SGHTA and CDR2 FQGNSA. Written as DNA, the CDR3 is TGTGCCAGCAGCTTGACCCCCGGGACGGGCTCCTACGAGCAGTACGTC. Translated: CASSLTPGTGSYEQYV.

The chain couples TRBV6-1 to TRBJ1-3, with D possibly matching TRBD1 (5 bases). The germline V and J ends were trimmed by 4 bases and 0 bases, with 16 bases remaining between them. Germline CDR1 and CDR2: MNHNS and SASEGT. This CDR3 comprises 17 residues. The CDR3 reads CASSVTFTGGSGNTIYF. CDR3 DNA sequence: TGTGCCAGCAGTGTTACGTTTACAGGAGGCTCTGGAAACACCATATATTTT.

This clone was observed a few times. The V gene is TRBV29-1, the J gene TRBJ1-3; the D is unclear. Germline V CDR1 and CDR2: SQVTM, ANQGSEA. The V gene lost 4 bases and the J gene lost 2 bases, with 9 bases spanning the gap. The CDR3 runs to 13 residues. The CDR3 is CSVGGVAGNTIYF. For the CDR3, the DNA is TGCAGCGTTGGCGGGGTAGCTGGAAACACCATATATTTT.

The chain links TRBV3-1 (or the pseudogene TRBV3-2) to TRBJ2-5; D remains ambiguous. The CDR3 runs to 12 residues. Germline CDR1 reads LGHDT; CDR2 reads YNNKEL (reference sequence). V was trimmed by 3 bases and J by 5 bases, leaving 7 bases between them. The CDR3 sequence: CASSQLGETQYF. As DNA, the CDR3 is TGTGCCAGCAGCCAGCTAGGGGAGACCCAGTACTTC.

Written as DNA, the CDR3 is TGTGCCAGCAGTAGCCGGACAGGCCTTCAAGAGACCCAGTACTTC. Its translation: CASSSRTGLQETQYF. The chain carries TRBV2 and TRBJ2-5, with TRBD1 matching 7 bases. The length of the CDR3 is 15 residues. Germline CDR1 reads SNHLY; CDR2 reads FYNNEI. Trimming took 5 bases from V and 2 from J; bases not matched to a gene: 8.

This clone was counted a single time. This chain uses TRBV7-8 with TRBJ2-5, with D possibly being TRBD2 (7 bases). This CDR3 comprises 18 residues. Trimming took 6 bases from V and 4 from J, leaving 27 bases between them. The germline V gene has CDR1 SGHVS and CDR2 FQNEAQ. The CDR3 coding sequence is TGTGCCAGCAGGATTAAGGGGGGAGGGACCCGGGCGCGAGAGACCCAGTACTTC. It yields the protein CASRIKGGGTRARETQYF.

The chain combines TRBV3-1 (or the pseudogene TRBV3-2) with TRBJ2-4; perhaps TRBD1 as D (5 bases). CDR3 length: 16 amino acids. The germline V and J ends were trimmed by 3 bases and 0 bases, with 12 bases remaining between them. Germline values: CDR1 LGHDT, CDR2 YNNKEL (reference sequence). CDR3 residues: CASSHSDRLAKNIQYF. CDR3 coding DNA: TGTGCCAGCAGCCATTCTGACAGATTAGCCAAAAACATTCAGTACTTC.

V is TRBV12-2 and J is TRBJ1-2. TRBV12-2 is tagged as a pseudogene. This CDR3 has 13 residues. The CDR3 DNA sequence: TGTGCAAGTCGCGGGCTCGGACGAGGTGGCTACACCTTC. Encoded protein: CASRGLGRGGYTF.

V gene TRBV9 combines with J gene TRBJ2-3; D ambiguous. Germline-derived CDR1 and CDR2 are SGDLS and YYNGEE. Between the trimmed V and J ends, which lost 0 bases and 2 bases, there was a span of 10 bases. The CDR3 runs 15 residues. The CDR3 loop reads CASSVAATYTDTQYF. In DNA, the CDR3 is TGTGCCAGCAGCGTAGCGGCTACCTACACAGATACGCAGTATTTT.